The present TCR beta chain was sequenced within a study of T-cell reconstitution after alpha-beta-depleted transplantation in children. General observations from the study: Counts and diversity of T cells one year after transplant came mostly from newly produced T cells. Alpha-beta T cells present about two months after transplant were reported to originate from several hundred expanded graft clones. There were some patients whose high TCRbeta diversity at day 60 came from surviving recipient T cells and thymic progenitors.

The authors prepared the TCRbeta library with unique molecular identifiers. Each CDR3 protein gets one entry after TCRdb re-called the PCR reads with MiXCR. The sample lists 330,000 or so distinct CDR3 sequences, about 9.4% occurring once. Germline trimming cut 7 bases from V and 6 bases from J; bases unmatched to any gene: 9. Germline V gene lookup returns CDR1 LNHDA and CDR2 SQIVND (reference sequence). This CDR3 spans 15 amino acids. Comment on this clonotype: The antigen remains undetermined.

The V and J genes are TRBV19 and TRBJ1-5, with TRBD1 matching over 10 bases. Material: PBMCs, obtained before TCRalphabeta/CD19-depleted stem cell transplant. This sequence originates from a boy younger than two with acute myeloid leukemia, due to receive a stem cell transplant. CDR3 protein: CASTPTGGNSQPQHF. CDR3 nucleotide sequence: TGTGCCAGTACCCCGACAGGGGGCAATAGTCAGCCCCAGCATTTT.